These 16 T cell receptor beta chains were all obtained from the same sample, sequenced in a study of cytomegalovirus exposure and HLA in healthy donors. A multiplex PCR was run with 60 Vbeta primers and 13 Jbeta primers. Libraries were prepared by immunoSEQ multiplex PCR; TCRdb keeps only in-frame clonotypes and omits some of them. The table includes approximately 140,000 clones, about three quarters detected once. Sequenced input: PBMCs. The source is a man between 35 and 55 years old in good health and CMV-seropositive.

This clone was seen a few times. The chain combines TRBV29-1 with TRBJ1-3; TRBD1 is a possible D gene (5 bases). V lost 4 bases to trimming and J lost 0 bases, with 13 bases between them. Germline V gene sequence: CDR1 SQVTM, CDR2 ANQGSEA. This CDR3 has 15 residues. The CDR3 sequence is CSVAGGVLSGNTIYF. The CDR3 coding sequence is TGCAGCGTTGCGGGGGGGGTCCTCTCTGGAAACACCATATATTTT.

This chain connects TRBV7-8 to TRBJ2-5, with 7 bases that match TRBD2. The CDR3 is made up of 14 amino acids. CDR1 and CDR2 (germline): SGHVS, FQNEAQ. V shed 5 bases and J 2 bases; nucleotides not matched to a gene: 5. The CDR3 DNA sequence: TGTGCCAGCAGCGGGAGGGACTCACAAGAGACCCAGTACTTC. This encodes CASSGRDSQETQYF.

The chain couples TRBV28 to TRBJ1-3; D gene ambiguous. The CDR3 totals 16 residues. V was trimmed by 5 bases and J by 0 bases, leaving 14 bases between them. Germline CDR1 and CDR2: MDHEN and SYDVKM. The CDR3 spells CASSPLRASSGNTIYF. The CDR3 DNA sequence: TGTGCCAGCAGTCCTTTAAGAGCCTCCTCTGGAAACACCATATATTTT.

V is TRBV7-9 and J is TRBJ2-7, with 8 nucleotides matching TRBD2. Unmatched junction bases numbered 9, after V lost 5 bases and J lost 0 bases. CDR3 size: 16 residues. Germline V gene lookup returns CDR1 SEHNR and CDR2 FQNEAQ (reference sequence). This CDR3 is CASSPPLAGSSYEQYF. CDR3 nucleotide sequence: TGTGCCAGCAGCCCCCCCCTAGCGGGTTCCTCCTACGAGCAGTACTTC.

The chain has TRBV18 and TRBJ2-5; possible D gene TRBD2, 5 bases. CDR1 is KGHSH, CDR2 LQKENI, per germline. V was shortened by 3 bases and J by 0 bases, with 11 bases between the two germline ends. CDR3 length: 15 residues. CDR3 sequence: CASSPGALYQETQYF. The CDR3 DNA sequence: TGTGCCAGCTCACCGGGAGCCCTCTACCAAGAGACCCAGTACTTC.

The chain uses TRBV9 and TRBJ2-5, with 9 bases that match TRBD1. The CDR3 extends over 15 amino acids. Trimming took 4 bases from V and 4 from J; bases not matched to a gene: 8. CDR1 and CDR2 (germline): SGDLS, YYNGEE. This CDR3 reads CASSSGATGGETQYF. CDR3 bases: TGTGCCAGCAGCTCTGGGGCGACAGGGGGAGAGACCCAGTACTTC.

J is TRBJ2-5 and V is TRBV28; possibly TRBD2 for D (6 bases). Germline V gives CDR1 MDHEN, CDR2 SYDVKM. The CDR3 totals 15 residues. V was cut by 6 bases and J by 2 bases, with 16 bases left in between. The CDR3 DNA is TGTGCCAGCAGACCCCTGGGAGGTAGTCAAGAGACCCAGTACTTC. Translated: CASRPLGGSQETQYF.

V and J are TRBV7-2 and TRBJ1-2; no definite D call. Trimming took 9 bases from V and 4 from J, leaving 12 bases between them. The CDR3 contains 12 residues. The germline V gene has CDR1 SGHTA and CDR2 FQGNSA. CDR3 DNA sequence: TGTGCCAGTTCCACCGGTGGCTATGGCTACACCTTC. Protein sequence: CASSTGGYGYTF. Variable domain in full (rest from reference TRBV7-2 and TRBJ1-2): GAGVSQSPSNKVTEKGKDVELRCDPISGHTALYWYRQSLGQGLEFLIYFQGNSAPDKSGLPSDRFSAERTGGSVSTLTIQRTQQEDSAVYLCASSTGGYGYTFGSGTRLTVV.

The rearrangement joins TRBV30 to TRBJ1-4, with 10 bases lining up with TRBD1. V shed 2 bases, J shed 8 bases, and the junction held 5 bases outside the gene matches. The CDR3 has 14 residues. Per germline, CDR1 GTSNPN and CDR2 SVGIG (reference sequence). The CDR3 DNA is TGTGCCTGGAGTTGGGGGACAGGGGTAGAAAAACTGTTTTTT. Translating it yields CAWSWGTGVEKLFF.

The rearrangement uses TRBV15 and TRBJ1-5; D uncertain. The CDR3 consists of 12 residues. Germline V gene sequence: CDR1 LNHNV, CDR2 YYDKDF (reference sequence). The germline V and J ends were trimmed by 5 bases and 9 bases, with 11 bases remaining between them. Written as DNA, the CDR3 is TGTGCCACCAGCTTGCTATTCGGGCCCCAGCATTTT. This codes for CATSLLFGPQHF.

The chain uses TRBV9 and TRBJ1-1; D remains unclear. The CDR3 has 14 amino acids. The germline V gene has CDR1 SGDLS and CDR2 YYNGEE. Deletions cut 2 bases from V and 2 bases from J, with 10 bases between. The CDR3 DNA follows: TGTGCCAGCAGCGTTGGGCAGCAAAACACTGAAGCTTTCTTT. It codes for CASSVGQQNTEAFF.

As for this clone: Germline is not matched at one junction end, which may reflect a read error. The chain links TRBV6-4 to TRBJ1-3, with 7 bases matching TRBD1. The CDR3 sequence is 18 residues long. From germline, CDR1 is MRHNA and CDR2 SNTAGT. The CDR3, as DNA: TGTGCCAGCAGTGACCAAGGGGGCAGGCCGTACTCTGGAAACACCGTATATTTT. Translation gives CASSDQGGRPYSGNTVYF.

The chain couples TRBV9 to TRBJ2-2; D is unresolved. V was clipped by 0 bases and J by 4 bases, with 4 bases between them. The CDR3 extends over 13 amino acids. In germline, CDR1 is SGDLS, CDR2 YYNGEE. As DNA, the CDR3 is TGTGCCAGCAGCGTAGACAGCACCGGGGAGCTGTTTTTT. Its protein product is CASSVDSTGELFF.

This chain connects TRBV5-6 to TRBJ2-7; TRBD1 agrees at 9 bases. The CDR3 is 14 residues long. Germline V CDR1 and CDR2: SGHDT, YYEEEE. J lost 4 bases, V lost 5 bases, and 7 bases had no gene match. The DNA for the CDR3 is TGTGCCAGCAGTGTCGGGACAGGGCTTTACGAGCAGTACTTC. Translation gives CASSVGTGLYEQYF.

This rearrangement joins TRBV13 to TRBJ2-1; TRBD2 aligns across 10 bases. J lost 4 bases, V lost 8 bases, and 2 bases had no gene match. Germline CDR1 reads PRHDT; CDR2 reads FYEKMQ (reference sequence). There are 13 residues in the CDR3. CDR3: CASELAGYNEQFF. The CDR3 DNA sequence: TGTGCCAGCGAACTAGCGGGGTACAATGAGCAGTTCTTC. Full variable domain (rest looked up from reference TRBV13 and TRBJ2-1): AAGVIQSPRHLIKEKRETATLKCYPIPRHDTVYWYQQGPGQDPQFLISFYEKMQSDKGSIPDRFSAQQFSDYHSELNMSSLELGDSALYFCASELAGYNEQFFGPGTRLTVL.

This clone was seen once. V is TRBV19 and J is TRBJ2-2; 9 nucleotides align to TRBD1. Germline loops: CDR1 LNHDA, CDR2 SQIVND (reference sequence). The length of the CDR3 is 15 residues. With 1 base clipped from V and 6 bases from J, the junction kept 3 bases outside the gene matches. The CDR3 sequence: CASSIGDRVAGELFF. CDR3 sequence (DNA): TGTGCCAGTAGTATAGGGGACAGGGTGGCCGGGGAGCTGTTTTTT.